The text below deals with one T cell receptor beta chain. Germline V gives CDR1 LNHDA, CDR2 SQIVND (reference sequence). The CDR3 spans 14 residues. This record comes from a study of T cells expressing NK-cell markers. From its re-call of the 5' RACE reads, TCRdb lists each CDR3 protein once, without DNA. The listing contains more than 400,000 distinct CDR3 sequences. V usage is TRBV19 and J usage is TRBJ2-1. The sample comprised blood T cells: a sorted CD56 or NKG2C T cell subset, CD4+ or CD8+ T cells, or bulk PBMC T cells (not recorded which). The sequence was collected from a woman aged 18 to 69 in good health. Here the CDR3 reads CASSINPSGDEQFF.